The 21 T cell receptor beta chains listed next were all sequenced from one sample in a study of persistence of HIV-infected CD4 T cells. Anti-CD3/anti-CD28 beads served as a nonspecific positive control stimulus. Sorting of responding CD4+ T cells relied on upregulated CD40 ligand together with CD69. The immunoSEQ assay was version 4, run in survey mode. Sequencing was performed with immunoSEQ multiplex PCR; in TCRdb, only in-frame clones are kept and a portion is missing. The sample records 35,000 to 40,000 clones, approximately 90% being singletons. For these receptors, no antigen is known. This sample comprised CD4+ T cells sorted from PBMCs after roughly 18-hour stimulation, obtained from a patient who received antiretroviral therapy. Receptors were obtained from an adult man with HIV who was CMV-seropositive.

The chain carries TRBV7-2 and TRBJ1-1; 9 bases are a match to TRBD1. The CDR3 has 16 residues. The V and J ends lost 5 bases and 5 bases, in that order; junction bases with no gene match: 12. Looked up from germline, CDR1 is SGHTA and CDR2 is FQGNSA. CDR3 residues: CASSRDRDREGTEAFF. CDR3 nucleotide sequence: TGTGCCAGCAGCCGCGACCGGGACAGGGAAGGGACTGAAGCTTTCTTT.

This chain joins TRBV5-6 and TRBJ2-4, with D unclear. The length of the CDR3 is 11 residues. The V gene lost 2 bases and the J gene lost 9 bases, with 6 bases spanning the gap. Germline V gives CDR1 SGHDT, CDR2 YYEEEE. The CDR3 region is CASSFGSIQYF. CDR3 bases: TGTGCCAGCAGCTTCGGTAGCATTCAGTACTTC.

The gene calls are TRBV15 and TRBJ2-2, with D perhaps matching TRBD2 (5 bases). CDR1 and CDR2 (germline): LNHNV, YYDKDF (reference sequence). The CDR3 spans 14 residues. The V end lost 0 bases, the J end lost 3 bases, and 5 bases lay between the germline ends. The chain's CDR3 is CATSRERDTGELFF. For the CDR3, the DNA is TGTGCCACCAGCAGAGAGAGGGACACCGGGGAGCTGTTTTTT.

CDR3 nucleotide sequence: TGTGCCAGCAGCGCCAACACTGAAGCTTTCTTT. It encodes CASSANTEAFF. The gene calls are TRBV9 and TRBJ1-1; D not certain. CDR1 is SGDLS and CDR2 is YYNGEE in the germline V gene. The V and J ends lost 3 bases and 2 bases respectively, with 2 bases between them. The CDR3 has 11 residues.

This clone was seen a handful of times. The chain has TRBV27 and TRBJ2-7, with D perhaps TRBD2 (6 bases). V gave up 6 bases and J gave up 4 bases, with 16 bases separating them. There are 14 residues in the CDR3. Germline CDR1 is MNHEY and CDR2 is SMNVEV (reference sequence). The DNA of the CDR3 is TGTGCCAGCAGCATGAAACGGGGGTTTTACGAGCAGTACTTC. Protein sequence: CASSMKRGFYEQYF.

The gene calls are TRBV11-3 and TRBJ2-1, with 10 bases matching TRBD2. CDR1 is SGHNT and CDR2 is YENEEA in the germline V gene. The trim removed 5 bases at V and 8 bases at J, leaving 9 bases unmatched. The CDR3 has 15 residues. This chain's CDR3 is CASSRGLAGVDEQFF. The CDR3 DNA follows: TGTGCCAGCAGCCGGGGGCTAGCGGGAGTGGATGAGCAGTTCTTC.

This clone has just one count. V gene TRBV10-1 combines with J gene TRBJ2-1, with 11 bases aligning to TRBD1. The CDR3 contains 13 residues. Germline-derived CDR1 and CDR2 are WNHNN and SYGVQD (reference sequence). V gave up 11 bases and J gave up 6 bases; unmatched junction bases: 6. CDR3 sequence (DNA): TGCGCCGGAGGGACAGGGGGTGTCAATGAGCAGTTCTTC. Protein sequence: CAGGTGGVNEQFF.

This rearrangement joins TRBV7-2 to TRBJ2-5, with TRBD2 as a possible D gene (5 bases). CDR1 is SGHTA, CDR2 FQGNSA, per germline. The CDR3 sequence is 14 residues long. The ends were cut back, 2 bases at V and 5 bases at J, with 12 bases in the middle. The CDR3 nucleotides read TGTGCCAGCAGCTTAAAGCGGAGCAGGGAGACCCAGTACTTC. Translated, it gives CASSLKRSRETQYF.

V and J are TRBV4-3 and TRBJ2-7, with D maybe TRBD1 (6 bases). The CDR3 loop spans 14 amino acids. From germline, CDR1 is LGHNA and CDR2 YSLEER. V dropped 5 bases and J dropped 3 bases, with 14 bases sitting between them. The CDR3 DNA reads TGCGCCAGCAGCGGACGCGCAGGGGTCTACGAGCAGTACTTC. As protein: CASSGRAGVYEQYF.

The chain employs TRBV19 and TRBJ2-7; D might be TRBD1 (6 bases). Germline V gene sequence: CDR1 LNHDA, CDR2 SQIVND (reference sequence). There are 15 residues in the CDR3. Between the trimmed V and J ends, which lost 6 bases and 1 base, there was a span of 16 bases. DNA for the CDR3: TGTGCCAGTAGGCTTAAGACAGGAGGATCCTACGAGCAGTACTTC. Translating gives CASRLKTGGSYEQYF.

The V call is TRBV18, the J call TRBJ1-5, with 10 bases identical to TRBD1. Unmatched junction bases numbered 13, after V lost 2 bases and J lost 6 bases. This CDR3 spans 18 amino acids. Germline-derived CDR1 and CDR2 are KGHSH and LQKENI. CDR3 amino acids: CASSPWGQGSSGRQPQHF. In DNA, the CDR3 is TGTGCCAGCTCACCATGGGGACAGGGGAGTTCAGGCCGTCAGCCCCAGCATTTT.

This clone was picked up one time. The chain links TRBV5-1 to TRBJ2-3, with 12 bases matching TRBD2. Germline V CDR1 and CDR2: SGHRS, YFSETQ. The CDR3 is 15 residues long. Trimming cost V 4 bases and J 4 bases; bases outside gene matches: 4. The CDR3 loop reads CASSNLAGGADTQYF. The CDR3 DNA reads TGCGCCAGCAGCAATCTAGCGGGAGGGGCAGATACGCAGTATTTT.

As for this clone: The same CDR3 can be traced to other DNA sequences in this sample. This chain joins TRBV24-1 and TRBJ2-3; D not resolved. This CDR3 has 13 residues. Trimming stripped 2 bases from V and 6 bases from J, with 8 bases between. From germline, CDR1 is KGHDR and CDR2 SFDVKD. The DNA of the CDR3 is TGTGCCACCAGTGATTCCGTAACGGATACGCAGTATTTT. Translated, it gives CATSDSVTDTQYF.

The V call is TRBV12-1, the J call TRBJ1-2. TRBV12-1 is annotated as a pseudogene. CDR3 length: 15 residues. CDR3 coding DNA: TGTGCCAGCAGCTCCCCGCTGTGGGGGGACTATGGCTACACCTTC. As protein: CASSSPLWGDYGYTF.

This clone came up a few times. The gene calls are TRBV6-6 and TRBJ2-5; D unclear. Germline CDR1 reads MNHNY; CDR2 reads SVGAGI (reference sequence). V was shortened by 5 bases and J by 5 bases, with 24 bases between the two germline ends. The length of the CDR3 is 17 residues. Here the CDR3 DNA reads TGTGCCAGCAGTCTTTACCCTTTCAGGATGGGCCGGGAGACCCAGTACTTC. This encodes CASSLYPFRMGRETQYF.

The gene calls are TRBV15 and TRBJ1-4; tentative D call: TRBD1 (6 bases). The V end was cut by 0 bases, the J end by 8 bases, with 13 bases between. The germline V gene encodes CDR1 LNHNV and CDR2 YYDKDF (reference sequence). The CDR3 loop spans 15 amino acids. The CDR3 nucleotides are TGTGCCACCAGCAGAGATAGGTATCAGGGGGAAAAACTGTTTTTT. Residues: CATSRDRYQGEKLFF.

The CDR3 DNA sequence: TGTGCCACCAGCAACCAGGTCAACAGCTATGGCTACACCTTC. Amino acids: CATSNQVNSYGYTF. V gene TRBV15 combines with J gene TRBJ1-2; unclear D gene. Germline V gives CDR1 LNHNV, CDR2 YYDKDF (reference sequence). The CDR3 has 14 residues. Trimming stripped 4 bases from V and 4 bases from J, with 13 bases between.

J is TRBJ2-2 and V is TRBV5-1; a weak D match, TRBD2 (5 bases). The CDR3 is made up of 15 amino acids. The germline V gene encodes CDR1 SGHRS and CDR2 YFSETQ. V dropped 3 bases and J dropped 1 base, with 10 bases sitting between them. The CDR3 protein is CASSSSGRNTGELFF. In DNA form, the CDR3 reads TGCGCCAGCAGCTCCAGCGGAAGGAACACCGGGGAGCTGTTTTTT.

The gene calls are TRBV27 and TRBJ1-1; tentatively, D is TRBD1 (6 bases). The CDR3 runs to 16 residues. Germline loops: CDR1 MNHEY, CDR2 SMNVEV (reference sequence). The germline V and J ends were trimmed by 4 bases and 1 base, with 16 bases remaining between them. CDR3 in amino acids: CASSSLSLDRNTEAFF. The CDR3 nucleotides read TGTGCCAGCAGTTCCCTATCACTGGACAGGAACACTGAAGCTTTCTTT.

V gene TRBV14 combines with J gene TRBJ2-7; D unclear. Trimming shortened V by 3 bases and J by 1 base, and 16 bases separated the two germline ends. This CDR3 is built from 16 residues. The germline gives CDR1 SGHDN, CDR2 FVKESK. The CDR3 protein is CASSHFLGPDSYEQYF. Here the CDR3 DNA reads TGTGCCAGCAGCCATTTCTTAGGGCCAGATTCCTACGAGCAGTACTTC.

This clone was observed once. V usage is TRBV5-1 and J usage is TRBJ1-4, with a tentative D call TRBD1 (5 bases). The germline CDR1 and CDR2 sequences are SGHRS and YFSETQ. This CDR3 is 15 amino acids long. V was trimmed by 1 base and J by 5 bases, leaving 12 bases between them. The CDR3 protein is CASSLTGPPNEKLFF. The DNA for the CDR3 is TGCGCCAGCAGCTTGACGGGACCGCCGAATGAAAAACTGTTTTTT.